A single sample gave rise to the 15 T cell receptor beta chains below, sequenced in a study of blood T cell repertoires in COVID-19. Using immunoSEQ multiplex PCR, the repertoire was profiled, and TCRdb retains in-frame clones only, with some absent. The sample lists roughly 230,000 clones, under 90% seen once, with roughly 4% in the top ten. Sequenced material: PBMCs or T cells enriched from blood (not recorded which). The source of these receptors is a woman aged 25-40 years with acute COVID-19.

J is TRBJ1-4 and V is TRBV7-9; D is possibly TRBD1 (5 bases). CDR3 length: 15 residues. V was pared by 4 bases and J by 5 bases, with 14 bases between. Germline loops: CDR1 SEHNR, CDR2 FQNEAQ (reference sequence). The CDR3: CASSSLAGQNEKLFF. CDR3 nucleotide sequence: TGTGCCAGCAGCTCCCTTGCCGGACAAAATGAAAAACTGTTTTTT.

CDR3 nucleotides: TGTGCCAGTAGCCTTGGAGGACTTCCCCTGAGCTACGAGCAGTACTTC. This codes for CASSLGGLPLSYEQYF. The chain recombines TRBV19 with TRBJ2-7; tentatively, D is TRBD2 (5 bases). CDR3 length equals 16 residues. From germline, CDR1 is LNHDA and CDR2 SQIVND (reference sequence). V was trimmed by 6 bases and J by 3 bases, leaving 21 bases between them.

V usage is TRBV29-1 and J usage is TRBJ1-3, with a tentative D call TRBD1 (5 bases). Germline CDR1 and CDR2: SQVTM and ANQGSEA. This CDR3 spans 15 amino acids. Trimming took off 4 bases at V and 0 bases at J, with 13 bases between the two ends. Written as DNA, the CDR3 is TGCAGCGTTGTGGGGGGTCTCTACTCTGGAAACACCATATATTTT. Protein sequence: CSVVGGLYSGNTIYF.

The rearrangement links TRBV29-1 to TRBJ1-1; TRBD1 matches 8 bases. The V gene's germline CDR1 is SQVTM and CDR2 ANQGSEA. CDR3 length: 14 amino acids. Trimming took 0 bases from V and 3 from J; bases not matched to a gene: 3. The CDR3 loop reads CSVEDQGADTEAFF. In DNA form, the CDR3 reads TGCAGCGTTGAAGACCAGGGGGCGGACACTGAAGCTTTCTTT.

This sequence joins TRBV7-3 and TRBJ1-1; 8 bases are shared with TRBD1. The CDR3 extends over 13 amino acids. The J segment lost 6 bases and the V segment lost 4 bases, leaving 4 bases of the junction unmatched. The germline gives CDR1 SGHTA, CDR2 FQGTGA. DNA for the CDR3: TGTGCCAGCAGCTACAGGGGGGCCTCTGAAGCTTTCTTT. Encoded protein: CASSYRGASEAFF. Using reference TRBV7-3 and TRBJ1-1 for the parts outside the CDR3, the full variable domain is GAGVSQTPSNKVTEKGKYVELRCDPISGHTALYWYRQSLGQGPEFLIYFQGTGAADDSGLPNDRFFAVRPEGSVSTLKIQRTERGDSAVYLCASSYRGASEAFFGQGTRLTVV.

The count of this clone is one. The V call is TRBV28, the J call TRBJ2-7; maybe TRBD2 (5 bases). Trimming left V 5 bases short and J 6 bases short, with 11 bases between. This CDR3 spans 12 amino acids. Germline V lookup: CDR1 MDHEN, CDR2 SYDVKM. CDR3 DNA sequence: TGTGCCAGCAGTACCCCGGACTTCGAGCAGTACTTC. It translates to CASSTPDFEQYF.

This chain joins TRBV7-3 and TRBJ2-5, with 9 nucleotides matching TRBD1. This CDR3 has 17 amino acids. With V trimmed by 1 base and J by 2 bases, 8 bases remained unmatched. Germline CDR1 reads SGHTA; CDR2 reads FQGTGA. The CDR3 DNA reads as TGTGCCAGCAGCTTAAGGTTCGAGACAGGGGGTCAAGAGACCCAGTACTTC. This encodes CASSLRFETGGQETQYF.

The chain carries TRBV10-3 and TRBJ2-1; 8 bases line up with TRBD2. From germline, CDR1 is ENHRY and CDR2 SYGVKD. The V segment lost 10 bases and the J segment 4 bases; nucleotides outside the gene matches: 12. The CDR3 runs to 15 residues. The CDR3 nucleotides read TGTGCCACAACCCTCTGGCGGGGGGATTACAATGAGCAGTTCTTC. Encoded protein: CATTLWRGDYNEQFF.

The genes are TRBV6-2 or TRBV6-3 and TRBJ2-2; D might be TRBD1 (7 bases). With 4 bases removed from V and 5 bases from J, the gap between germline ends came to 20 bases. The V gene's germline CDR1 is MNHEY and CDR2 SVGEGT. This CDR3 has 17 residues. CDR3 sequence reads: CASSWTGGGVPTGELFF. CDR3 nucleotide sequence: TGTGCCAGCAGTTGGACAGGCGGAGGGGTACCGACCGGGGAGCTGTTTTTT.

The chain recombines TRBV30 with TRBJ2-1; tentatively, D is TRBD2 (6 bases). Trimming shortened V by 0 bases and J by 7 bases, and 25 bases separated the two germline ends. The CDR3 consists of 18 residues. Germline V gene sequence: CDR1 GTSNPN, CDR2 SVGIG (reference sequence). The CDR3 protein is CAWSVPFFGRRGVNEQFF. The DNA for the CDR3 is TGTGCCTGGAGTGTCCCCTTTTTTGGGAGGCGGGGCGTAAATGAGCAGTTCTTC.

The CDR3 nucleotides are TGTGCCAGCAGCTCGCGCTCTGGAAACACCATATATTTT. Translated: CASSSRSGNTIYF. J is TRBJ1-3 and V is TRBV7-2, with D unclear. The CDR3 loop spans 13 amino acids. Germline V gene lookup returns CDR1 SGHTA and CDR2 FQGNSA. With 4 bases removed from V and 0 bases from J, the gap between germline ends came to 4 bases.

This clone was seen a single time. The chain carries TRBV24-1 and TRBJ2-1; 9 positions agree with TRBD2. The ends lost 8 bases at V and 7 bases at J; junction bases unmatched: 5. From germline, CDR1 is KGHDR and CDR2 SFDVKD. The CDR3 is 13 residues long. The CDR3 reads CATTLAGTNEQFF. In DNA, the CDR3 is TGTGCCACCACGCTAGCGGGGACGAATGAGCAGTTCTTC.

This clone was counted a single time. The chain has TRBV6-1 and TRBJ2-1, with TRBD1 matching over 10 bases. With V trimmed by 4 bases and J by 8 bases, 11 bases remained unmatched. The germline V gene has CDR1 MNHNS and CDR2 SASEGT. This CDR3 has 16 residues. CDR3 DNA: TGTGCCAGCAGTGCCGAACCGGGACAGGGGTATCATGAGCAGTTCTTC. Amino acid sequence: CASSAEPGQGYHEQFF.

The sample holds one count of this clone. The chain uses TRBV28 and TRBJ1-3, with unresolved D. Germline lookup yields CDR1 MDHEN and CDR2 SYDVKM. Trimming removed 9 bases from V and 0 bases from J, with 12 bases in between. This CDR3 contains 14 residues. The CDR3 here is CASHFGSSGNTIYF. CDR3 DNA sequence: TGTGCCAGTCACTTCGGGAGCTCTGGAAACACCATATATTTT.

The chain couples TRBV5-1 to TRBJ1-6, with 12 positions matching TRBD1. J gave up 10 bases and V 3 bases, and 11 bases lay outside the gene matches. The CDR3 is 17 residues long. Germline CDR1 and CDR2: SGHRS and YFSETQ. The chain's CDR3 is CASSSNGGDRGHSPLHF. The CDR3 DNA follows: TGCGCCAGCAGCTCCAACGGGGGGGACAGGGGGCACTCACCCCTCCACTTT.